These 29 T cell receptor beta chains originate from one sample sequenced in a study of OX40 agonist ivuxolimab in advanced cancers. Libraries were prepared by immunoSEQ multiplex PCR; TCRdb keeps only in-frame clonotypes and omits some of them. The sample lists more than 60,000 clones, over 85% occurring once. The starting material was CD4+ or CD8+ T cells sorted from blood, obtained in a trial of the OX40 agonist ivuxolimab. The receptors stem from an adult with an advanced solid tumor such as melanoma, head and neck, liver or kidney cancer.

The chain employs TRBV19 and TRBJ2-3; 9 bases align to TRBD2. Unmatched junction bases numbered 6, after V lost 4 bases and J lost 4 bases. The CDR3 spans 15 residues. CDR1 and CDR2 (germline): LNHDA, SQIVND (reference sequence). This CDR3 is CASSRGAGGPDTQYF. CDR3 bases: TGTGCCAGTAGTAGGGGGGCGGGAGGGCCAGATACGCAGTATTTT.

The J gene is TRBJ2-7, the V gene TRBV6-6; D gene unclear. Trimming removed 0 bases at V and 3 bases at J, with 9 bases between. CDR3 length: 14 amino acids. The germline CDR1 and CDR2 sequences are MNHNY and SVGAGI (reference sequence). Here the CDR3 reads CASSYSYGYYEQYF. In nucleotides, the CDR3 is TGTGCCAGCAGTTACTCCTACGGGTACTACGAGCAGTACTTC.

J is TRBJ1-2 and V is TRBV19; D is unresolved. Germline CDR1 is LNHDA and CDR2 is SQIVND (reference sequence). This CDR3 spans 14 amino acids. Trimming stripped 3 bases from V and 5 bases from J, with 13 bases between. CDR3 loop: CASSMLAQSYGYTF. The DNA of the CDR3 is TGTGCCAGTAGTATGTTGGCGCAATCGTATGGCTACACCTTC. Filled out from reference TRBV19 and TRBJ1-2, the complete variable domain reads DGGITQSPKYLFRKEGQNVTLSCEQNLNHDAMYWYRQDPGQGLRLIYYSQIVNDFQKGDIAEGYSVSREKKESFPLTVTSAQKNPTAFYLCASSMLAQSYGYTFGSGTRLTVV.

A single count supports this clone. The V call is TRBV5-6, the J call TRBJ2-1, with a weak D call TRBD1 (6 bases). This CDR3 region has 15 residues. CDR1 and CDR2 from the germline V gene are SGHDT and YYEEEE. The V and J ends lost 4 bases and 5 bases respectively, with 16 bases between them. The CDR3 bases are TGTGCCAGCAGCCAAAAAGGGGGTAGGAACAATGAGCAGTTCTTC. Translating gives CASSQKGGRNNEQFF.

V gene TRBV9 combines with J gene TRBJ1-4, with D uncertain. With 0 bases removed from V and 5 bases from J, the gap between germline ends came to 8 bases. Germline CDR1 reads SGDLS; CDR2 reads YYNGEE. CDR3 length: 14 residues. For the CDR3, the DNA is TGTGCCAGCAGCGTAGGTTGGGTAAATGAAAAACTGTTTTTT. Its translation: CASSVGWVNEKLFF.

V and J are TRBV4-1 and TRBJ2-1, with 11 nucleotides matching TRBD2. V gave up 3 bases and J gave up 2 bases; unmatched junction bases: 3. Germline CDR1 is MGHRA and CDR2 is YSYEKL. This CDR3 has 16 amino acids. This CDR3 is CASSHMTSGAYNEQFF. The CDR3 DNA sequence: TGCGCCAGCAGCCATATGACTAGCGGGGCCTACAATGAGCAGTTCTTC.

The chain couples TRBV11-3 to TRBJ2-5; D is ambiguous. Germline values: CDR1 SGHNT, CDR2 YENEEA. V was clipped by 8 bases and J by 1 base, with 8 bases between them. The CDR3 length is 12 residues. CDR3 region: CASSGIQETQYF. The CDR3 DNA is TGTGCCAGCTCTGGTATCCAAGAGACCCAGTACTTC. Full variable domain (missing parts from reference TRBV11-3 and TRBJ2-5): EAGVVQSPRYKIIEKKQPVAFWCNPISGHNTLYWYLQNLGQGPELLIRYENEEAVDDSQLPKDRFSAERLKGVDSTLKIQPAELGDSAVYLCASSGIQETQYFGPGTRLLVL.

Only a few counts were recorded for this clone. The chain has TRBV2 and TRBJ2-5, with D perhaps TRBD1 (5 bases). The V and J ends lost 7 bases and 5 bases respectively, with 14 bases between them. CDR3 length equals 13 residues. The germline V gene has CDR1 SNHLY and CDR2 FYNNEI. The CDR3 nucleotides are TGTGCCAGCAACCAGGGCTACGGGGAGACCCAGTACTTC. It specifies CASNQGYGETQYF.

This chain joins TRBV6-1 and TRBJ2-7; 11 bases are shared with TRBD2. The CDR3 is 14 amino acids. The V gene's germline CDR1 is MNHNS and CDR2 SASEGT. Germline trimming cut 8 bases from V and 2 bases from J; bases unmatched to any gene: 5. The CDR3 nucleotides are TGTGCCAGCGAGGTAGCGGGGGGGCCCTACGAGCAGTACTTC. It is translated as CASEVAGGPYEQYF.

The table lists this clone with a few counts. The gene calls are TRBV30 and TRBJ2-7; D possibly corresponds to TRBD2 (6 bases). The CDR3 contains 13 residues. Deletions cut 3 bases from V and 0 bases from J, with 9 bases between. The germline CDR1 and CDR2 sequences are GTSNPN and SVGIG (reference sequence). The CDR3, as DNA: TGTGCCTGGAGGCTCGGGGGCTCCTACGAGCAGTACTTC. The encoded protein is CAWRLGGSYEQYF.

This sequence joins TRBV19 and TRBJ2-1, with 9 bases fitting TRBD1. Germline lookup yields CDR1 LNHDA and CDR2 SQIVND (reference sequence). This CDR3 has 12 amino acids. V shed 10 bases, J shed 7 bases, and the junction held 5 bases outside the gene matches. The DNA of the CDR3 is TGTGCCATATACAGGGGGCAAAATGAGCAGTTCTTC. It is translated as CAIYRGQNEQFF. The variable domain in full, completed from reference TRBV19 and TRBJ2-1, reads DGGITQSPKYLFRKEGQNVTLSCEQNLNHDAMYWYRQDPGQGLRLIYYSQIVNDFQKGDIAEGYSVSREKKESFPLTVTSAQKNPTAFYLCAIYRGQNEQFFGPGTRLTVL.

The rearrangement joins TRBV5-5 to TRBJ1-5, with a tentative D call TRBD1 (5 bases). V lost 3 bases to trimming and J lost 0 bases, with 10 bases between them. This CDR3 is 15 amino acids long. The germline CDR1 and CDR2 sequences are SGHKS and YYEKEE (reference sequence). The CDR3 DNA sequence: TGTGCCAGCAGCTGGGGGGGTCTTAGCAATCAGCCCCAGCATTTT. Residues: CASSWGGLSNQPQHF.

The gene calls are TRBV11-3 and TRBJ2-2, with TRBD1 matching over 8 bases. This CDR3 is 16 amino acids long. CDR1 is SGHNT and CDR2 is YENEEA in the germline V gene. Losses at the gene ends were 3 bases for V and 5 bases for J; bases not matched to a gene: 8. The CDR3: CASSFLGQGLTGELFF. CDR3 bases: TGTGCCAGCAGCTTCCTAGGACAGGGACTTACCGGGGAGCTGTTTTTT.

The V call is TRBV10-2, the J call TRBJ1-1; maybe TRBD1 (5 bases). CDR1 and CDR2 from the germline V gene are WSHSY and SAAADI. The ends were cut back, 2 bases at V and 4 bases at J, with 11 bases in the middle. The CDR3 consists of 14 residues. The CDR3, as DNA: TGCGCCAGCAGTGAGCAGGGAGGCACCACTGAAGCTTTCTTT. It specifies CASSEQGGTTEAFF.

V gene TRBV5-6 combines with J gene TRBJ2-1; 9 nucleotides line up with TRBD1. This CDR3 is 15 amino acids long. The J segment lost 0 bases and the V segment lost 4 bases, leaving 2 bases of the junction unmatched. The V gene's germline CDR1 is SGHDT and CDR2 YYEEEE. DNA of the CDR3: TGTGCCAGCAGCCCGGGACAGGGCTCCTACAATGAGCAGTTCTTC. This sequence encodes CASSPGQGSYNEQFF.

The J gene is TRBJ1-1, the V gene TRBV7-9; perhaps TRBD1 as D (6 bases). Looked up from germline, CDR1 is SEHNR and CDR2 is FQNEAQ (reference sequence). V lost 3 bases and J lost 0, with 8 bases in between. The CDR3 has 14 amino acids. CDR3 region: CASSLGHLNTEAFF. CDR3 DNA sequence: TGTGCCAGCAGCTTGGGACACCTGAACACTGAAGCTTTCTTT.

The rearrangement uses TRBV6-1 and TRBJ2-6, with D unclear. CDR1 MNHNS and CDR2 SASEGT come from the germline V gene. The CDR3 contains 15 residues. V was cut by 5 bases and J by 2 bases, with 10 bases left in between. Here the CDR3 DNA reads TGTGCCAGCAGTCCGATGACAACTGGGGCCAACGTCCTGACTTTC. It is translated as CASSPMTTGANVLTF.

V is TRBV6-5 and J is TRBJ1-2, with D possibly matching TRBD1 (5 bases). Germline CDR1 reads MNHEY; CDR2 reads SVGAGI. The CDR3 sequence is 15 residues long. V dropped 8 bases and J dropped 5 bases, with 21 bases sitting between them. CDR3 residues: CASRGAGYPSYGYTF. The DNA for the CDR3 is TGTGCCAGCCGAGGGGCTGGCTATCCCTCGTATGGCTACACCTTC.

The chain joins TRBV25-1 to TRBJ1-1, with no clear D. There are 13 residues in the CDR3. Germline values: CDR1 MGHDK, CDR2 SYGVNS. V shed 0 bases and J shed 11 bases, with 13 bases lying between them. The CDR3 loop is CASSEYTGLEAFF. The DNA of the CDR3 is TGTGCCAGCAGTGAATATACGGGTTTGGAGGCTTTCTTT. The variable domain in full, with the rest retrieved from reference TRBV25-1 and TRBJ1-1, is EADIYQTPRYLVIGTGKKITLECSQTMGHDKMYWYQQDPGMELHLIHYSYGVNSTEKGDLSSESTVSRIRTEHFPLTLESARPSHTSQYLCASSEYTGLEAFFGQGTRLTVV.

The chain uses TRBV7-9 and TRBJ1-2; TRBD1 might be the D (6 bases). Per germline, CDR1 SEHNR and CDR2 FQNEAQ (reference sequence). This CDR3 contains 16 residues. V dropped 5 bases and J dropped 0 bases, with 16 bases sitting between them. This CDR3 is CASSLSQGTTNYGYTF. CDR3 in DNA: TGTGCCAGCAGCCTATCACAGGGAACCACTAACTATGGCTACACCTTC.

V is TRBV6-5 and J is TRBJ2-4, with no clear D. V was cut by 7 bases and J by 0 bases, with 10 bases left in between. The germline CDR1 and CDR2 sequences are MNHEY and SVGAGI. This CDR3 region has 14 residues. In nucleotides, the CDR3 is TGTGCCAGCACCGACCCCGTAGCCAAAAACATTCAGTACTTC. Protein product: CASTDPVAKNIQYF.

The chain uses TRBV19 and TRBJ2-1, with 7 bases lining up with TRBD1. The germline V gene encodes CDR1 LNHDA and CDR2 SQIVND (reference sequence). CDR3 length: 15 amino acids. V lost 3 bases to trimming and J lost 8 bases; unmatched junction nucleotides: 10. CDR3 coding DNA: TGTGCCAGTAGTATGTCCCCGACAGGGTTCGATGAGCAGTTCTTC. It yields the protein CASSMSPTGFDEQFF.

The rearrangement links TRBV6-5 to TRBJ2-1; 9 bases align to TRBD1. With 2 bases clipped from V and 7 bases from J, the junction kept 6 bases outside the gene matches. Germline V gene data show CDR1 as MNHEY and CDR2 as SVGAGI. The CDR3 runs 15 residues. Here the CDR3 DNA reads TGTGCCAGCAGTTACGGGACAGGGTGGATGAATGAGCAGTTCTTC. As protein: CASSYGTGWMNEQFF.

The gene calls are TRBV16 and TRBJ1-1, with a weak D call TRBD1 (6 bases). The CDR3 consists of 13 residues. Trimming removed 4 bases from V and 6 bases from J, with 12 bases in between. The germline CDR1 and CDR2 sequences are KGHSY and FQNENV. CDR3 protein: CASSPWTVSEAFF. For the CDR3, the DNA is TGTGCCAGCAGCCCCTGGACAGTTTCTGAAGCTTTCTTT.

This clone was detected a few times. The rearrangement uses TRBV23-1 and TRBJ2-7; D is possibly TRBD1 (5 bases). TRBV23-1 is an ORF for which the function is uncertain. Trimming stripped 0 bases from V and 6 bases from J, with 12 bases between. CDR3 size: 14 residues. CDR3 loop: CASSQSGPVGEQYF. CDR3 nucleotides: TGCGCCAGCAGTCAATCGGGGCCTGTCGGCGAGCAGTACTTC.

V gene TRBV19 combines with J gene TRBJ2-3, with D tentatively TRBD1 (6 bases). Germline V lookup: CDR1 LNHDA, CDR2 SQIVND (reference sequence). The ends were cut back, 6 bases at V and 1 base at J, with 17 bases in the middle. The CDR3 loop spans 16 amino acids. CDR3 sequence: CASSLGQSGGTDTQYF. As DNA, the CDR3 is TGTGCCAGTAGCCTAGGACAGTCTGGGGGCACAGATACGCAGTATTTT.

Here the CDR3 reads CATSRKGAGTDTQYF. The CDR3 nucleotides read TGTGCCACCAGCAGAAAGGGGGCGGGGACAGATACGCAGTATTTT. The V gene is TRBV15, the J gene TRBJ2-3; a possible D gene is TRBD1 (7 bases). The CDR3 extends over 15 amino acids. The V gene lost 2 bases and the J gene lost 3 bases, with 12 bases spanning the gap. Germline V lookup: CDR1 LNHNV, CDR2 YYDKDF (reference sequence).

The chain combines TRBV2 with TRBJ2-5; D is possibly TRBD2 (5 bases). Between the trimmed V and J ends, which lost 6 bases and 1 base, there was a span of 9 bases. The CDR3 consists of 13 residues. In germline, CDR1 is SNHLY, CDR2 FYNNEI. This chain's CDR3 is CASREEVQETQYF. CDR3 nucleotide sequence: TGTGCCAGCAGGGAGGAGGTCCAAGAGACCCAGTACTTC.

V and J are TRBV15 and TRBJ2-5, with 11 bases identical to TRBD2. Germline CDR1 is LNHNV and CDR2 is YYDKDF (reference sequence). CDR3 length: 16 amino acids. Trimming cost V 5 bases and J 5 bases; bases outside gene matches: 10. CDR3 sequence: CATSLGTSGGLETQYF. The CDR3 nucleotides read TGTGCCACCAGCTTGGGAACTAGCGGGGGACTGGAGACCCAGTACTTC.